The rows below give T cell receptor beta chains drawn from one sample of a study of technical replicates of blood from a handful of donors. Measured with immunoSEQ multiplex PCR; TCRdb has only the in-frame clones, and not every one. The repertoire holds around 89,000 clones, with about 94% as singletons. Source material: T cells isolated from PBMCs. These receptors originate from a human donor in good health. Both conserved end residues are part of each CDR3. Fields, in order: V gene, J gene, D gene, clone size, CDR3 DNA, CDR3 protein. D genes are given only for firm matches. Clone size appears in some rows only: once, few, many, or a class for an expanded clone.

>TRBV4-2|TRBJ2-2|TRBD2|.
TGTGCCAGCAGCCAGAGCGGGGGCACCTTTAGGAGCGGGGAGCTGTTTTTT
CASSQSGGTFRSGELFF
>TRBV27|TRBJ2-1|.|.
TGTGCCAGCAGTTTAGCGGGCGAAGGCTCCTACAATGAGCAGTTCTTC
CASSLAGEGSYNEQFF
>TRBV10-3|TRBJ2-3|TRBD2|.
TGTGCCTTAAAGCGGGAGTTCACAGATACGCAGTATTTT
CALKREFTDTQYF
>TRBV29-1|TRBJ2-1|TRBD2|once
TGCAGCGCCGCACCACTAGCGGGGGGAAGTATCAATGAGCAGTTCTTC
CSAAPLAGGSINEQFF
>TRBV14|TRBJ1-1|.|.
TGTGCCAGCAGCCAAGATGTGGGGCTCGCTGAAGCTTTCTTT
CASSQDVGLAEAFF
>TRBV2|TRBJ2-5|TRBD2|.
TGTGCCAGCAGTCCACCGGGACTAGCGGGAGAGGTAATCAGGGAGACCCAGTACTTC
CASSPPGLAGEVIRETQYF
>TRBV2|TRBJ2-7|.|.
TGTGCCAGCAGTGAAACAACGGTCGGCAGGCGCTCCTACGAGCAGTACTTC
CASSETTVGRRSYEQYF
>TRBV21-1|TRBJ2-4|.|.
TGTGCCAGCAGCAACCGGGACAGGGACTTTTTTGGAGCCAAAAACATTCAGTACTTC
CASSNRDRDFFGAKNIQYF
>TRBV28|TRBJ2-5|.|.
TGTGCCAGCAGTGGGCCAGGTGGAGAGACCCAGTACTTC
CASSGPGGETQYF
>TRBV10-3|TRBJ1-1|TRBD1|.
TGTGCCATTAGACAGGGGGCCGGGGCCCTGAACACTGAAGCTTTCTTT
CAIRQGAGALNTEAFF
>TRBV18|TRBJ1-1|.|.
TGTGCCAGCTCACCAGATAGACAGTACCGTGAAGCTTTCTTT
CASSPDRQYREAFF
>TRBV27|TRBJ1-4|.|.
TGTGCCAGCAGTGTACGAAGGGGTGAAAAACTGTTTTTT
CASSVRRGEKLFF
>TRBV5-1|TRBJ1-1|.|.
TGCGCCAGCAGCTTGGTTAATGGACAGCACACAATGAACACTGAAGCTTTCTTT
CASSLVNGQHTMNTEAFF
>TRBV4-1|TRBJ1-2|.|.
TGCGCCAGCAGCGTACGAGGAAACTATGGCTACACCTTC
CASSVRGNYGYTF
>TRBV4-2|TRBJ2-7|TRBD1|.
TGTGCCAGCAGCCAAGAAAGGGTGGGACAGGGGGCTGACGAGCAGTACTTC
CASSQERVGQGADEQYF
>TRBV6-1|TRBJ1-5|.|.
TGTGCCAGCAGTGACGTCAGGGCCAGCAATCAGCCCCAGCATTTT
CASSDVRASNQPQHF
>TRBV6-1|TRBJ2-7|.|.
TGTGCCAGCAGTGCAACATTCACCTACGAGCAGTACTTC
CASSATFTYEQYF
>TRBV29-1|TRBJ1-1|.|.
TGCAGCGTTGAATTTAGTCCAGGGTTGAACACTGAAGCTTTCTTT
CSVEFSPGLNTEAFF
>TRBV28|TRBJ1-2|.|.
TGTGCCAGCAATGACGCGGGGCAGGGTTTGGCTAACTATGGCTACACCTTC
CASNDAGQGLANYGYTF
>TRBV28|TRBJ2-7|TRBD2|.
TGTGCCAGCAGTTATAGCGGGAGGTACGAGCAGTACTTC
CASSYSGRYEQYF
>TRBV5-3|TRBJ1-4|.|.
TGTGCCAGAAGCCAGTGGACAGTTTCCGAAAAACTGTTTTTT
CARSQWTVSEKLFF
>TRBV12-5|TRBJ1-5|.|.
TGTGCTAGTGGTTTGGTACCGGAGGGTTGGCGCAATCAGCCCCAGCATTTT
CASGLVPEGWRNQPQHF
>TRBV5-1|TRBJ2-1|TRBD2|.
TGCGCCAGCAGCTTGGAAGCGGGAGACCGCAATGAGCAGTTCTTC
CASSLEAGDRNEQFF
>TRBV6-6|TRBJ1-6|.|.
TGTGCCAGCAGTTACTCGACGGGGATGGAGGATTCACCCCTCCACTTT
CASSYSTGMEDSPLHF
>TRBV18|TRBJ2-5|.|.
TGTGCCAGCTCACCAGTCGCGGGCCAAGAGACCCAGTACTTC
CASSPVAGQETQYF
>TRBV11-2|TRBJ1-2|.|.
TGTGCCAGCAGCTTTTCAGGGGCGCAAGGCTACACCTTC
CASSFSGAQGYTF
>TRBV7-9|TRBJ1-2|.|.
TGTGCCAGCAGCCGCCGGACCCAGGGATGGGATGGCTACACCTTC
CASSRRTQGWDGYTF
>TRBV14|TRBJ1-4|TRBD1|.
TGTGCCAGCAGCCAAGGATTAAGGGGGCGGGGAACTAATGAAAAACTGTTTTTT
CASSQGLRGRGTNEKLFF
>TRBV5-6|TRBJ1-1|TRBD1|.
TGTGCCAGCAGCACAACCGGGACAGGGGCGGGTTTGTGGAACACTGAAGCTTTCTTT
CASSTTGTGAGLWNTEAFF
>TRBV27|TRBJ2-7|.|once
TGTGCCAGCAGTTCGGGGTTAAGCTCCTACGAGCAGTACTTC
CASSSGLSSYEQYF
>TRBV19|TRBJ1-5|.|.
TGTGCCAGTAGTAGGATCGACAGTGCCCTCAATCAGCCCCAGCATTTT
CASSRIDSALNQPQHF
>TRBV19|TRBJ2-7|.|.
TGTGCCAGTAGACGGGAGCAGGTCCCTACCTACGAGCAGTACTTC
CASRREQVPTYEQYF
>TRBV5-1|TRBJ1-1|TRBD1|few
TGCGCCAGCAGCAGATCGACAGGGGAAAACACTGAAGCTTTCTTT
CASSRSTGENTEAFF
>TRBV7-3|TRBJ2-5|.|.
TGTGCCGGCAAACCGAAAGTCCCAAGGGGCCAAGAGACCCAGTACTTC
CAGKPKVPRGQETQYF
>TRBV7-2|TRBJ2-1|TRBD2|.
TGTGCCAGCAGTTCCTGGCGGGAGGACTACAATGAGCAGTTCTTC
CASSSWREDYNEQFF
>TRBV19|TRBJ2-1|TRBD2|.
TGTGCCAGTAGTACTCGGACTAGCGGGAGGTACACCTACAATGAGCAGTTCTTC
CASSTRTSGRYTYNEQFF
>TRBV7-3|TRBJ2-3|TRBD2|.
TGTGCCAGCAGCCCGGGACTAGCGGGGGGCACAGATACGCAGTATTTT
CASSPGLAGGTDTQYF
>TRBV7-9|TRBJ1-2|.|.
TGTGCCAGCAGTCTGCCGGGAGGAAACTATGGCTACACCTTC
CASSLPGGNYGYTF
>TRBV7-8|TRBJ2-7|TRBD2|.
TGTGCCAGCAGCTTAGCGGTAGCTAGCGGGTCCTACGAGCAGTACTTC
CASSLAVASGSYEQYF
>TRBV21-1|TRBJ2-1|.|.
TGTGCCAGCAGCAAAGACAGGGGGCGCGGACTAGCGGGAGACAATGAGCAGTTCTTC
CASSKDRGRGLAGDNEQFF
>TRBV6-4|TRBJ2-1|TRBD1|.
TGTGCCAGCAGTGACGAAGACAGGGGGCCTGTCAATGAGCAGTTCTTC
CASSDEDRGPVNEQFF
>TRBV19|TRBJ1-5|.|once
TGTGCCAGTAGTATAGTCCCGGGACTCTCCCAGCCCCAGCATTTT
CASSIVPGLSQPQHF
>TRBV7-9|TRBJ2-1|TRBD2|.
TGTGCCAGCAGCACCCCATTAGCGGGACGCTCCTACAATGAGCAGTTCTTC
CASSTPLAGRSYNEQFF
>TRBV6-5|TRBJ2-1|.|.
TGTGCCAGCAGTTACGGGGCCAGCTCCTACAATGAGCAGTTCTTC
CASSYGASSYNEQFF
>TRBV7-9|TRBJ2-5|.|.
TGTGCCAGCAGCCCCCAAGGCGGAAAGCAAGAGACCCAGTACTTC
CASSPQGGKQETQYF
>TRBV5-4|TRBJ2-3|TRBD2|.
TGTGCCAGCAGCTCCGGTGGAGCGGGGGAGACGAGGGATACGCAGTATTTT
CASSSGGAGETRDTQYF
>TRBV5-6|TRBJ1-2|.|once
TGTGCCAGCAATCCCGGGGGAGACTATGGCTACACCTTC
CASNPGGDYGYTF
>TRBV28|TRBJ1-5|.|.
TGTGCCAGCAGTTTATTGACAGAGAATCAGCCCCAGCATTTT
CASSLLTENQPQHF
>TRBV5-1|TRBJ2-3|.|once
TGCGCCAGCAGCACGCGGGGCGAAACTTATAATACGCAGTATTTT
CASSTRGETYNTQYF
>TRBV5-4|TRBJ1-4|TRBD1|.
TGTGCCAGCAGCCGCTCTGAGGGGGCTGAAAAACTGTTTTTT
CASSRSEGAEKLFF
>TRBV12-5|TRBJ1-1|.|.
TGTGCTAGTGGTTTGGGCGGCAGGGGCACTGAAGCTTTCTTT
CASGLGGRGTEAFF
>TRBV11-2|TRBJ1-6|.|.
TGTGCCAGCAGCCCTCTCCCAGATTCACCCCTCCACTTT
CASSPLPDSPLHF
>TRBV10-3|TRBJ2-7|.|.
TGTGCCATCAGTGAAGCAGGGGATTCCTACGAGCAGTACTTC
CAISEAGDSYEQYF
>TRBV5-4|TRBJ1-1|.|once
TGTGCCAGCAGCTCGAACGGGTTGGGGAACACTGAAGCTTTCTTT
CASSSNGLGNTEAFF
>TRBV10-1|TRBJ2-7|.|.
TGCGCCAGCAGTGAACATCTAGCCGGCGAGCAGTACTTC
CASSEHLAGEQYF
>TRBV6-5|TRBJ2-1|.|.
TGTGCCAGCAGTTACTCGAGACGCGGGAATGAGCAGTTCTTC
CASSYSRRGNEQFF
>TRBV2|TRBJ1-5|.|.
TGTGCCAGCAGTTTCTCCGGCAATCAGCCCCAGCATTTT
CASSFSGNQPQHF
>TRBV28|TRBJ2-3|.|.
TGTGCCAGCAGTCGTTCGGACAGATACACAGATACGCAGTATTTT
CASSRSDRYTDTQYF
>TRBV11-3|TRBJ2-1|.|once
TGTGCCAGCAGCCGAGGGGGGGATGAGCAGTTCTTC
CASSRGGDEQFF
>TRBV5-1|TRBJ2-7|TRBD1|.
TGCGCCAGCAGCTTGTCTGCCAACAACAGGGGGCTCGAGCAGTACTTC
CASSLSANNRGLEQYF